This TCR beta chain was captured in a study of T-cell reconstitution after alpha-beta-depleted transplantation in children. This sample's TCRbeta library carried unique molecular identifier barcodes. TCRdb used MiXCR to reprocess the PCR reads, holding one entry per CDR3 protein. Among hundreds of thousands of distinct CDR3 sequences listed, less than 20% were seen once. CDR3 length: 12 residues. V gave up 8 bases and J gave up 0 bases, with 5 bases separating them. The germline V gene encodes CDR1 WSHSY and CDR2 SAAADI. This clonotype originated in a male patient between 10 and 17 years old who had a stem cell transplant for acute lymphoblastic leukemia, so the T cells may come from the graft donor. This chain connects TRBV10-2 to TRBJ2-4; D uncertain. The material sequenced was PBMCs, mostly from graft donor cells, taken 360 days after TCRalphabeta/CD19-depleted stem cell transplant. DNA for the CDR3: TGCGCCAGCGCTTTAGCCAAAAACATTCAGTACTTC. It translates to CASALAKNIQYF.